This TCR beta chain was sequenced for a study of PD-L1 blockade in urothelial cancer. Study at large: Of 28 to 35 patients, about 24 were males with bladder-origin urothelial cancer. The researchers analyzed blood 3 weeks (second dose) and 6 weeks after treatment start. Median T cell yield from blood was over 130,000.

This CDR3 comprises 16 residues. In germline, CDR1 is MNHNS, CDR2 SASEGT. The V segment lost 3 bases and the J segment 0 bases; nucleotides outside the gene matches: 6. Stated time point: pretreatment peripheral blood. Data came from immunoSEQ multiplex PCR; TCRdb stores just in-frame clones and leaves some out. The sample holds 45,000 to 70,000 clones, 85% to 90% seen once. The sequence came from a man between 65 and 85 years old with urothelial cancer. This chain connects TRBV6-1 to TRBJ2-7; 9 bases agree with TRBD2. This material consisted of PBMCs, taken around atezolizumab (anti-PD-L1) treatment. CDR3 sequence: CASSESASGVSYEQYF. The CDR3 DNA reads TGTGCCAGCAGTGAGTCGGCTAGCGGGGTCTCCTACGAGCAGTACTTC.